The present T cell receptor beta chain was sequenced within a study of cytomegalovirus exposure and HLA in healthy donors. Some clones are missing from TCRdb's copy, which holds only in-frame ones; the method was immunoSEQ multiplex PCR. Here the sample spans approximately 99,000 clones, 90% to 97% being singletons. The ends were cut back, 4 bases at V and 2 bases at J, with 9 bases in the middle. Germline assignment: CDR1 SGHTA and CDR2 FQGNSA. The CDR3 length is 13 residues. In this sample, this clone turned up once. Material for sequencing was PBMCs. The V call is TRBV7-2, the J call TRBJ2-7; D unclear. The sequence derives from a woman between 18 and 29 years old in good health and CMV-seronegative. The DNA for the CDR3 is TGTGCCAGCAGCTCCACCCTAACCTACGAGCAGTACTTC. As protein: CASSSTLTYEQYF.